The 25 T cell receptor beta chains below were found in one sample sequenced in a study of OX40 agonist ivuxolimab in advanced cancers. Some clones are missing from TCRdb's copy, which holds only in-frame ones; the method was immunoSEQ multiplex PCR. The data hold about 36,000 clones, with 74% observed a single time. Sequenced here: CD4+ or CD8+ T cells sorted from blood, sampled in a trial of the OX40 agonist ivuxolimab. The origin of the receptors is an adult with an advanced solid tumor such as melanoma, head and neck, liver or kidney cancer.

This clone showed up many times. The chain links TRBV12-5 to TRBJ1-6, with 11 nucleotides matching TRBD1. Germline V gene sequence: CDR1 LGHNT, CDR2 FRNRAP. J lost 7 bases, V lost 1 base, and 3 bases had no gene match. The CDR3 totals 16 residues. The CDR3 sequence is CASGLGTGGRNSPLHF. The CDR3 bases are TGTGCTAGTGGTTTGGGGACAGGGGGCAGGAATTCACCCCTCCACTTT.

This clone was counted a few times. The chain is built from TRBV5-1 and TRBJ1-6; TRBD1 is a possible D gene (6 bases). The V end was cut by 0 bases, the J end by 11 bases, with 15 bases between. There are 15 residues in the CDR3. Germline assignment: CDR1 SGHRS and CDR2 YFSETQ. DNA for the CDR3: TGCGCCAGCAGCTTGGGCAACAGGGTGGGCGCACCCCTCCACTTT. Residues: CASSLGNRVGAPLHF.

In this sample, this clone turned up once. The J gene is TRBJ1-3, the V gene TRBV30, with a tentative D call TRBD1 (5 bases). V dropped 1 base and J dropped 4 bases, with 14 bases sitting between them. Germline CDR1 and CDR2: GTSNPN and SVGIG (reference sequence). This CDR3 spans 15 amino acids. The CDR3 region is CAWSEGGTSGNTIYF. The CDR3 nucleotides are TGTGCCTGGAGTGAGGGAGGGACGTCGGGAAACACCATATATTTT.

The chain recombines TRBV5-4 with TRBJ2-5; no firm D call. The CDR3 spans 12 residues. Trimming took 4 bases from V and 5 from J, leaving 9 bases between them. Germline loops: CDR1 SGHNT, CDR2 YYREEE (reference sequence). As DNA, the CDR3 is TGTGCCAGCAGCCTGAGGTCGGAGACCCAGTACTTC. It translates to CASSLRSETQYF.

The table lists this clone with a count of one. The J gene is TRBJ1-1, the V gene TRBV7-9; TRBD1 agrees at 7 bases. After removal of 1 base from V and 5 bases from J, the junction contained 4 bases not matched to a gene. Germline CDR1 SEHNR, CDR2 FQNEAQ (reference sequence). This CDR3 has 14 residues. The CDR3 nucleotides read TGTGCCAGCAGCTTAGGGGGACAGACGACTGAAGCTTTCTTT. Translated, it gives CASSLGGQTTEAFF.

The chain has TRBV30 and TRBJ1-2; D gene uncertain. CDR3 length: 13 residues. The germline V and J ends were trimmed by 3 bases and 8 bases, with 16 bases remaining between them. The germline gives CDR1 GTSNPN, CDR2 SVGIG (reference sequence). The CDR3 DNA sequence: TGTGCCTGGAGCTCCGGACCAGGTGGAGGCTACACCTTC. Amino acid sequence: CAWSSGPGGGYTF.

This clone is labeled as medium-sized. The sample contains more than one DNA sequence encoding this CDR3. The V gene is TRBV28, the J gene TRBJ2-2; D gene unclear. The CDR3 totals 14 residues. Germline CDR1 is MDHEN and CDR2 is SYDVKM. V lost 2 bases to trimming and J lost 6 bases, with 10 bases between them. The CDR3, as DNA: TGTGCCAGCAGTTTACACACCTCCCCCGGGGAGCTGTTTTTT. This translates into CASSLHTSPGELFF.

The V call is TRBV5-6, the J call TRBJ2-2; 8 bases are shared with TRBD1. The CDR3 is 15 amino acids. Germline assignment: CDR1 SGHDT and CDR2 YYEEEE. Trimming cost V 4 bases and J 5 bases; bases outside gene matches: 7. This CDR3 reads CASSRRGLGTGELFF. The CDR3 DNA sequence: TGTGCCAGCAGCCGCAGGGGGCTGGGAACCGGGGAGCTGTTTTTT.

This clone was counted ten times or more. This chain joins TRBV29-1 and TRBJ1-1; the D gene is possibly TRBD1 (6 bases). This CDR3 is built from 16 residues. Looked up from germline, CDR1 is SQVTM and CDR2 is ANQGSEA. Trimming removed 0 bases from V and 1 base from J, with 15 bases in between. Written as DNA, the CDR3 is TGCAGCGTTGAAGATCCACAGGGAATAGGGAACACTGAAGCTTTCTTT. This gives the protein CSVEDPQGIGNTEAFF.

V is TRBV18 and J is TRBJ2-5; either TRBD1 or TRBD2 may supply D (5 bases each). The CDR3 length is 14 residues. Trimming stripped 2 bases from V and 3 bases from J, with 10 bases between. The germline V gene has CDR1 KGHSH and CDR2 LQKENI. This chain's CDR3 is CASSPGTGKETQYF. Written as DNA, the CDR3 is TGTGCCAGCTCACCAGGGACCGGGAAAGAGACCCAGTACTTC.

The chain couples TRBV6-4 to TRBJ1-1; D not resolved. CDR3 size: 14 residues. V shed 6 bases and J shed 1 base, with 12 bases lying between them. CDR1 MRHNA and CDR2 SNTAGT come from the germline V gene. The DNA for the CDR3 is TGTGCCAGCAGAGGAATGGGCAAGAACACTGAAGCTTTCTTT. Encoded protein: CASRGMGKNTEAFF.

The chain has TRBV5-6 and TRBJ1-1; D is possibly TRBD1 (5 bases). This CDR3 contains 14 residues. Germline V lookup: CDR1 SGHDT, CDR2 YYEEEE. The V end lost 2 bases, the J end lost 0 bases, and 8 bases lay between the germline ends. The CDR3 DNA reads as TGTGCCAGCAGCTTAAGGGGTCTGAACACTGAAGCTTTCTTT. Its translation is CASSLRGLNTEAFF.

Concerning this clone itself: Within the sample, other DNA sequences also encode this same CDR3. The chain employs TRBV1 and TRBJ1-5. TRBV1 is an annotated pseudogene. The CDR3 has 15 amino acids. The CDR3 loop is CTSSRRGVGGQPQHF. DNA for the CDR3: TGCACCAGCAGCCGGAGGGGGGTGGGGGGGCAGCCCCAGCATTTT.

J is TRBJ1-2 and V is TRBV6-6; 11 bases agree with TRBD1. This CDR3 spans 15 amino acids. Germline CDR1 is MNHNY and CDR2 is SVGAGI (reference sequence). V lost 6 bases to trimming and J lost 5 bases; unmatched junction nucleotides: 8. The CDR3 DNA sequence: TGTGCCAGCAGGGACAGGGGGCGGGGTAGTTATGGCTACACCTTC. As protein: CASRDRGRGSYGYTF.

The table lists this clone with a count of one. The V call is TRBV9, the J call TRBJ2-7; D is undetermined. The CDR3 has 12 residues. CDR1 is SGDLS and CDR2 is YYNGEE in the germline V gene. Trimming stripped 4 bases from V and 1 base from J, with 6 bases between. The CDR3 is CASSQTSYEQYF. Here the CDR3 DNA reads TGTGCCAGCAGCCAGACTTCCTACGAGCAGTACTTC.

The chain combines TRBV27 with TRBJ1-2; 10 bases match TRBD1. The germline V gene encodes CDR1 MNHEY and CDR2 SMNVEV (reference sequence). V lost 5 bases and J lost 7; bases outside the gene matches: 7. The CDR3 length is 14 residues. DNA for the CDR3: TGTGCCAGCAGTCCCCGGACAGGGGGGGGTGGCTACACCTTC. Its protein is CASSPRTGGGGYTF.

This clone has just one count. J is TRBJ1-1 and V is TRBV19; TRBD1 agrees at 11 bases. CDR1 is LNHDA and CDR2 is SQIVND in the germline V gene (reference sequence). J gave up 8 bases and V 5 bases, and 7 bases lay outside the gene matches. The CDR3 consists of 14 residues. The CDR3 DNA sequence: TGTGCCAGTAGTTCCGGACAGGGGGCCGGGGAAGCTTTCTTT. Residues: CASSSGQGAGEAFF.

The chain uses TRBV7-6 and TRBJ2-7, with a weak D call TRBD2 (6 bases). In germline, CDR1 is SGHVS, CDR2 FNYEAQ. The CDR3 loop spans 16 amino acids. Trimming left V 0 bases short and J 4 bases short, with 16 bases between. This CDR3 is CASSLAAGQPVYEQYF. The CDR3 DNA sequence: TGTGCCAGCAGCTTAGCGGCGGGGCAGCCAGTATACGAGCAGTACTTC.

Worth noting for this clone: One end of the junction varies from germline; a read error may be responsible. This chain joins TRBV4-1 and TRBJ1-1; TRBD1 agrees at 9 bases. CDR3 size: 17 residues. Germline assignment: CDR1 MGHRA and CDR2 YSYEKL. The CDR3 here is CASSQGIGTGRNAEAFF. The DNA for the CDR3 is TGCGCCAGCAGCCAAGGGATCGGGACAGGGCGGAACGCTGAAGCTTTCTTT.

The chain joins TRBV7-8 to TRBJ2-2, with D unclear. Trimming stripped 1 base from V and 3 bases from J, with 6 bases between. CDR3 size: 14 residues. Germline loops: CDR1 SGHVS, CDR2 FQNEAQ. The DNA of the CDR3 is TGTGCCAGCAGCTTAGACACCTACACCGGGGAGCTGTTTTTT. Translated, it gives CASSLDTYTGELFF. Variable domain in full (rest from reference TRBV7-8 and TRBJ2-2): GAGVSQSPRYKVAKRGQDVALRCDPISGHVSLFWYQQALGQGPEFLTYFQNEAQLDKSGLPSDRFFAERPEGSVSTLKIQRTQQEDSAVYLCASSLDTYTGELFFGEGSRLTVL.

A few counts support this clone. The rearrangement uses TRBV28 and TRBJ2-7; 8 nucleotides align to TRBD1. V lost 1 base, J lost 4 bases, and 6 bases stayed unmatched. Germline CDR1 MDHEN, CDR2 SYDVKM. The CDR3 extends over 15 amino acids. CDR3 protein: CASSLLSGGRYEQYF. CDR3 nucleotide sequence: TGTGCCAGCAGTTTATTATCAGGGGGCAGATACGAGCAGTACTTC.

In regard to this clone: The junction departs from the called germline gene at one end, perhaps through a read error. This chain uses TRBV9 with TRBJ2-3; D uncertain. The germline gives CDR1 SGDLS, CDR2 YYNGEE. The CDR3 is 9 amino acids. The CDR3 loop reads CASSVGGDF. The DNA of the CDR3 is TGTGCCAGCAGCGTAGGCGGCGATTTT.

V and J are TRBV9 and TRBJ1-1, with D possibly matching TRBD1 (5 bases). V dropped 0 bases and J dropped 5 bases, with 8 bases sitting between them. The CDR3 runs 13 residues. The germline CDR1 and CDR2 sequences are SGDLS and YYNGEE. CDR3 in amino acids: CASSVAGSTEAFF. DNA for the CDR3: TGTGCCAGCAGCGTAGCAGGGAGTACTGAAGCTTTCTTT.

Comment on this clone: Since a far larger clone is one base different, this is likely a read error. The CDR3 carries no conserved terminal phenylalanine or tryptophan, so it likely arises from a read error. V and J are TRBV13 and TRBJ1-2; D gene ambiguous. This CDR3 spans 15 amino acids. With 3 bases removed from V and 6 bases from J, the gap between germline ends came to 17 bases. Germline V CDR1 and CDR2: PRHDT, FYEKMQ (reference sequence). This chain's CDR3 is CASSLESWVRDGYTS. DNA for the CDR3: TGTGCCAGCAGCTTGGAGTCCTGGGTTCGCGATGGCTACACCTCC.

V usage is TRBV6-6 and J usage is TRBJ1-1; the D gene is possibly TRBD1 (5 bases). The CDR3 loop spans 13 amino acids. CDR1 and CDR2 (germline): MNHNY, SVGAGI (reference sequence). V lost 7 bases and J lost 4, with 13 bases in between. The DNA of the CDR3 is TGTGCCAGCACTCGACAGCCATCCACTGAAGCTTTCTTT. Translated: CASTRQPSTEAFF.